Sequencing of this TCR beta chain was carried out in a study of cytomegalovirus exposure and HLA in healthy donors. V dropped 8 bases and J dropped 5 bases, with 13 bases sitting between them. The CDR3 has 13 amino acids. The germline gives CDR1 SNHLY, CDR2 FYNNEI. Assay: immunoSEQ multiplex PCR; the TCRdb copy retains only in-frame clones and omits some. The repertoire holds fewer than 200,000 clones, with 80% to 90% as singletons. In the case of this clone: The target antigen is unknown.

Study observations and caveats: Rare sequences made up most TCRs, while some public TCRs were found in many donors.

This clonotype was sampled from a woman aged 18-29 years in good health and CMV-seronegative. The sequenced sample was PBMCs. V and J are TRBV2 and TRBJ2-1, with D possibly matching TRBD2 (6 bases). The CDR3 region has the DNA TGTGCCAGCGTCTTAGCGGAAAACAATGAGCAGTTCTTC. Residues: CASVLAENNEQFF. Full variable domain (missing parts from reference TRBV2 and TRBJ2-1): EPEVTQTPSHQVTQMGQEVILRCVPISNHLYFYWYRQILGQKVEFLVSFYNNEISEKSEIFDDQFSVERPDGSNFTLKIRSTKLEDSAMYFCASVLAENNEQFFGPGTRLTVL.